This TCR beta chain was sequenced in a study of OX40 agonist ivuxolimab in advanced cancers. Across the whole study: Ivuxolimab, an agonist antibody against OX40 (CD134), was given to patients.

Produced via immunoSEQ multiplex PCR; TCRdb's table is partial and in-frame only. This sample yields 65,000 to 85,000 clones, of which roughly nine tenths are seen a single time; around 0.19% belongs to the top ten. Germline V gene sequence: CDR1 LNHNV, CDR2 YYDKDF (reference sequence). V was clipped by 0 bases and J by 6 bases; unmatched bases: 4. The CDR3 is 15 amino acids. This receptor was taken from an adult with an advanced solid tumor such as melanoma, head and neck, liver or kidney cancer. The sample here was CD4+ or CD8+ T cells sorted from blood, taken in a trial of the OX40 agonist ivuxolimab. The chain joins TRBV15 to TRBJ2-3, with 9 bases identical to TRBD2. The CDR3 reads CATSRELAGVDTQYF. CDR3 DNA: TGTGCCACCAGCAGAGAATTAGCGGGGGTTGATACGCAGTATTTT.